The 20 T cell receptor beta chains given below trace back to one sample, sequenced in a study of blood T cell repertoires in COVID-19. Clones were read by immunoSEQ multiplex PCR, and TCRdb kept only the in-frame ones, dropping some. In the table there are some 300,000 clones, roughly 90% of which are singletons. The sequencing input was PBMCs or T cells enriched from blood (not recorded which). The receptors stem from a woman between 40 and 50 years old who had recovered from COVID-19.

This chain links TRBV5-5 with TRBJ1-1; no firm D call. This CDR3 contains 13 residues. Germline CDR1 is SGHKS and CDR2 is YYEKEE (reference sequence). Trimming removed 4 bases at V and 10 bases at J, with 17 bases between. CDR3 in amino acids: CASSPRSEAGAFF. CDR3 DNA sequence: TGTGCCAGCAGCCCGAGGAGTGAGGCGGGAGCTTTCTTT.

The chain joins TRBV20-1 to TRBJ2-5; 8 bases are a match to TRBD2. V lost 3 bases, J lost 3 bases, and 3 bases stayed unmatched. CDR1 and CDR2 from the germline V gene are DFQATT and SNEGSKA (reference sequence). The CDR3 totals 13 residues. CDR3 DNA: TGCAGTGCTAGTAGGCGGGGGGAAGAGACCCAGTACTTC. Translating gives CSASRRGEETQYF.

V is TRBV7-3 and J is TRBJ1-1, with D uncertain. This CDR3 contains 15 residues. Germline V gene data show CDR1 as SGHTA and CDR2 as FQGTGA. The germline V and J ends were trimmed by 1 base and 5 bases, with 14 bases remaining between them. CDR3 sequence: CASSLRGPTITEAFF. CDR3 DNA: TGTGCCAGCAGCTTAAGAGGCCCGACGATAACTGAAGCTTTCTTT.

This clone was recorded only once. The chain employs TRBV30 and TRBJ1-2; TRBD1 might be the D (5 bases). Trimming cost V 2 bases and J 7 bases, with 11 bases left between them. From germline, CDR1 is GTSNPN and CDR2 SVGIG (reference sequence). The CDR3 covers 12 residues. The CDR3 nucleotides are TGTGCCTGGAGTTCGGGGGTGGCTGGCTACACCTTC. Translation: CAWSSGVAGYTF.

Comments on this clone: This same CDR3 is encoded by further DNA sequences in the sample. The chain is built from TRBV6-5 and TRBJ2-2, with TRBD1 matching over 8 bases. The CDR3 is 15 amino acids. Trimming cost V 0 bases and J 5 bases; bases outside gene matches: 2. In germline, CDR1 is MNHEY, CDR2 SVGAGI. The CDR3 sequence: CASSYSNRGTGELFF. The CDR3 DNA sequence: TGTGCCAGCAGTTACTCGAACAGGGGGACCGGGGAGCTGTTTTTT.

Concerning this clone: This same CDR3 is encoded by further DNA sequences in the sample. V is TRBV5-1 and J is TRBJ2-7; D possibly corresponds to TRBD1 (6 bases). CDR1 is SGHRS and CDR2 is YFSETQ in the germline V gene. V was shortened by 0 bases and J by 2 bases, with 12 bases between the two germline ends. The CDR3 extends over 15 amino acids. CDR3 region: CASSLEQGATYEQYF. The CDR3 DNA reads as TGCGCCAGCAGCTTGGAACAGGGAGCCACCTACGAGCAGTACTTC.

The chain joins TRBV7-9 to TRBJ1-5; D is ambiguous. This CDR3 has 15 amino acids. V dropped 1 base and J dropped 1 base, with 8 bases sitting between them. CDR1 is SEHNR, CDR2 FQNEAQ, per germline (reference sequence). The DNA of the CDR3 is TGTGCCAGCAGCTTAGGATTTGGCAGCAATCAGCCCCAGCATTTT. It yields the protein CASSLGFGSNQPQHF.

The chain carries TRBV18 and TRBJ1-2; TRBD1 is a possible D gene (6 bases). With 6 bases removed from V and 6 bases from J, the gap between germline ends came to 20 bases. The CDR3 has 15 residues. Germline lookup yields CDR1 KGHSH and CDR2 LQKENI. CDR3 in DNA: TGTGCCAGCTCCCGAGGGTTCCAGGGGCCAGATGGCTACACCTTC. Translated: CASSRGFQGPDGYTF.

The gene calls are TRBV9 and TRBJ2-1; 7 bases agree with TRBD2. V gave up 0 bases and J gave up 3 bases; unmatched junction bases: 6. CDR1 and CDR2 from the germline V gene are SGDLS and YYNGEE. The CDR3 covers 16 residues. The CDR3 DNA is TGTGCCAGCAGCGTAGTCCAAGGCGGGGGCTACAATGAGCAGTTCTTC. Its translation is CASSVVQGGGYNEQFF. Full variable domain (rest looked up from reference TRBV9 and TRBJ2-1): DSGVTQTPKHLITATGQRVTLRCSPRSGDLSVYWYQQSLDQGLQFLIQYYNGEERAKGNILERFSAQQFPDLHSELNLSSLELGDSALYFCASSVVQGGGYNEQFFGPGTRLTVL.

This chain connects TRBV5-1 to TRBJ1-2; D gene unclear. Germline-derived CDR1 and CDR2 are SGHRS and YFSETQ. The CDR3 extends over 14 amino acids. The V end was cut by 0 bases, the J end by 4 bases, with 10 bases between. The CDR3 nucleotides are TGCGCCAGCAGCTTGGAGGTCGAGGCCTATGGCTACACCTTC. Amino acids: CASSLEVEAYGYTF.

The chain links TRBV5-1 to TRBJ2-5; TRBD2 matches at 10 bases. With V trimmed by 0 bases and J by 4 bases, 15 bases remained unmatched. Germline V lookup: CDR1 SGHRS, CDR2 YFSETQ. The CDR3 sequence is 19 residues long. This chain's CDR3 is CASSLETGSGGAVGETQYF. The CDR3 DNA sequence: TGCGCCAGCAGCTTGGAGACGGGGAGCGGGGGGGCGGTAGGAGAGACCCAGTACTTC. Based on the CDR3 plus reference TRBV5-1 and TRBJ2-5, the full variable domain is KAGVTQTPRYLIKTRGQQVTLSCSPISGHRSVSWYQQTPGQGLQFLFEYFSETQRNKGNFPGRFSGRQFSNSRSEMNVSTLELGDSALYLCASSLETGSGGAVGETQYFGPGTRLLVL.

V and J are TRBV18 and TRBJ2-7; D may be TRBD2 (5 bases). The V gene lost 2 bases and the J gene lost 2 bases, with 10 bases spanning the gap. Germline V lookup: CDR1 KGHSH, CDR2 LQKENI. This CDR3 is 14 amino acids long. In nucleotides, the CDR3 is TGTGCCAGCTCACCAAACGGACTGACCTACGAGCAGTACTTC. It encodes CASSPNGLTYEQYF.

V usage is TRBV5-4 and J usage is TRBJ1-4, with D unclear. Germline CDR1 reads SGHNT; CDR2 reads YYREEE (reference sequence). The V and J ends lost 2 bases and 7 bases respectively, with 12 bases between them. CDR3 length: 14 amino acids. The CDR3 loop reads CASSFRGPSEKLFF. For the CDR3, the DNA is TGTGCCAGCAGCTTTCGGGGTCCCAGTGAAAAACTGTTTTTT.

The chain couples TRBV9 to TRBJ1-1, with 8 bases fitting TRBD1. Germline V gene data show CDR1 as SGDLS and CDR2 as YYNGEE. V lost 4 bases and J lost 0; bases outside the gene matches: 2. The CDR3 loop spans 14 amino acids. CDR3 nucleotides: TGTGCCAGCAGCAGGGGACAGGTGAACACTGAAGCTTTCTTT. This encodes CASSRGQVNTEAFF.

The chain joins TRBV3-1 (or the pseudogene TRBV3-2) to TRBJ1-2; possibly TRBD1 for D (5 bases). The V end lost 4 bases, the J end lost 7 bases, and 22 bases lay between the germline ends. Germline lookup yields CDR1 LGHDT and CDR2 YNNKEL (reference sequence). The length of the CDR3 is 16 residues. The DNA of the CDR3 is TGTGCCAGCAGCCGCGCAGGGTCTTACAGTTACGGTGGCTACACCTTC. Protein product: CASSRAGSYSYGGYTF.

The chain joins TRBV11-2 to TRBJ2-2; the D gene is possibly TRBD2 (5 bases). CDR1 SGHAT and CDR2 FQNNGV come from the germline V gene. CDR3 length: 17 amino acids. Trimming shortened V by 0 bases and J by 3 bases, and 14 bases separated the two germline ends. The CDR3 loop is CASSLDQTRGDTGELFF. The DNA for the CDR3 is TGTGCCAGCAGCTTAGATCAGACCCGGGGTGACACCGGGGAGCTGTTTTTT.

The CDR3 nucleotides read TGTGCCAGCAGCGTAGGGACACCAACCTACGAGCAGTACTTC. Residues: CASSVGTPTYEQYF. The chain uses TRBV9 and TRBJ2-7, with TRBD1 as a possible D gene (5 bases). Trimming pared 0 bases from V and 2 bases from J, leaving 9 bases between. This CDR3 has 14 residues. The germline V gene has CDR1 SGDLS and CDR2 YYNGEE.

The chain couples TRBV18 to TRBJ2-3, with TRBD2 matching over 9 bases. J was trimmed by 6 bases and V by 3 bases; bases with no gene match: 4. The CDR3 covers 14 residues. CDR1 KGHSH and CDR2 LQKENI come from the germline V gene. CDR3 DNA sequence: TGTGCCAGCTCACCCTCTAGCGGGACGGATACGCAGTATTTT. Translating it yields CASSPSSGTDTQYF.

V usage is TRBV5-4 and J usage is TRBJ1-2; no clear D. The CDR3 is 14 amino acids. CDR1 is SGHNT, CDR2 YYREEE, per germline (reference sequence). The V and J ends lost 0 bases and 2 bases respectively, with 8 bases between them. The DNA for the CDR3 is TGTGCCAGCAGCTTGGGGGCGAGAAACTATGGCTACACCTTC. Amino acid sequence: CASSLGARNYGYTF.

The V and J genes are TRBV19 and TRBJ2-3, with D possibly TRBD1 on 5 matching bases. CDR1 and CDR2 (germline): LNHDA, SQIVND (reference sequence). The CDR3 is 17 residues long. V lost 5 bases and J lost 0, with 18 bases in between. The CDR3 region has the DNA TGTGCCAGTAGTCCTAAAGAAACAGGTTTAAGCACAGATACGCAGTATTTT. Encoded protein: CASSPKETGLSTDTQYF.